This entry describes one T cell receptor beta chain. The sample comes from a study of OX40 agonist ivuxolimab in advanced cancers. Clones were read by immunoSEQ multiplex PCR, and TCRdb kept only the in-frame ones, dropping some. This repertoire shows approximately 15,000 clones, around 83% found once; its top ten account for approximately 0.7%. Sequenced here: CD4+ or CD8+ T cells sorted from blood, sampled in a trial of the OX40 agonist ivuxolimab. The source of this sequence is an adult with an advanced solid tumor such as melanoma, head and neck, liver or kidney cancer.

The CDR3 protein is CASSLGQGAFYGYTF. CDR3 bases: TGTGCCAGCAGCTTAGGGCAGGGGGCCTTTTATGGCTACACCTTC. V and J are TRBV11-2 and TRBJ1-2, with TRBD1 matching 8 bases. V lost 1 base, J lost 5 bases, and 6 bases stayed unmatched. The CDR3 has 15 amino acids. Germline CDR1 and CDR2: SGHAT and FQNNGV.